This T cell receptor (beta chain) derives from a study of T cell changes during pregnancy in multiple sclerosis. Some clones are missing from TCRdb's copy, which holds only in-frame ones; the method was immunoSEQ multiplex PCR. Seen here are 35,000 to 45,000 clones, around nine tenths observed once, and the top ten hold around 1.2%. Germline assignment: CDR1 WSHSY and CDR2 SAAADI. The CDR3 spans 15 residues. Trimming removed 5 bases at V and 0 bases at J, with 14 bases between. The TCR originated in a female donor with multiple sclerosis, enrolled in a pregnancy study. Sequenced material: peripheral blood, taken before pregnancy. The chain recombines TRBV10-2 with TRBJ2-7, with D tentatively TRBD1 (5 bases). As DNA, the CDR3 is TGCGCCAGCAGTTCTTTAGACAGACTCTCCTACGAGCAGTACTTC. Protein product: CASSSLDRLSYEQYF.